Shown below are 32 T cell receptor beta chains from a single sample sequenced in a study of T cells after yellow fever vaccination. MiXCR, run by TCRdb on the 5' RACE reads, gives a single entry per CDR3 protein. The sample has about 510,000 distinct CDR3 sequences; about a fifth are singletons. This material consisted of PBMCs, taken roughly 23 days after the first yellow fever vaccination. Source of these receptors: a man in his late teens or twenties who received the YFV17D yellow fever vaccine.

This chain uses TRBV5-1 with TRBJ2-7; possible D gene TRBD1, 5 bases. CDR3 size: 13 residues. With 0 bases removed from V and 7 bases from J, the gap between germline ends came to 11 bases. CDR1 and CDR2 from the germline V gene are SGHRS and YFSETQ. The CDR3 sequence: CASSLVGAKEQYF. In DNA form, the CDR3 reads TGCGCCAGCAGCTTGGTTGGGGCGAAAGAGCAGTACTTC. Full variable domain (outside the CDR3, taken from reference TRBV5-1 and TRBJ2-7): KAGVTQTPRYLIKTRGQQVTLSCSPISGHRSVSWYQQTPGQGLQFLFEYFSETQRNKGNFPGRFSGRQFSNSRSEMNVSTLELGDSALYLCASSLVGAKEQYFGPGTRLTVT.

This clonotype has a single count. The DNA of the CDR3 is TGTGCCACCGGCGGTACAGGGGGCGTCGGAGAGACCCAGTACTTC. This gives the protein CATGGTGGVGETQYF. This chain links TRBV27 with TRBJ2-5; 9 nucleotides agree with TRBD1. The V and J ends lost 10 bases and 4 bases, in that order; junction bases with no gene match: 13. CDR1 and CDR2 (germline): MNHEY, SMNVEV (reference sequence). The CDR3 sequence is 15 residues long.

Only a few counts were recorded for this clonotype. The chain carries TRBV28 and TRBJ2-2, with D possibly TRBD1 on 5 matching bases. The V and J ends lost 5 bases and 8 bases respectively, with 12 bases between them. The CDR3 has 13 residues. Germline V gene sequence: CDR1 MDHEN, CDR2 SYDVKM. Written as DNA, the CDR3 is TGTGCCAGCAGTGGCAGGGTTTGGGGGGAGCTGTTTTTT. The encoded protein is CASSGRVWGELFF.

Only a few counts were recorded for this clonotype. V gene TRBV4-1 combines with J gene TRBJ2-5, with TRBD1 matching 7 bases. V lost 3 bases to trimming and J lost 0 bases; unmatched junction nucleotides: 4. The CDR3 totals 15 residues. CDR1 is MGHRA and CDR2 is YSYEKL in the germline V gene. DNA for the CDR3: TGCGCCAGCAGCCAGCCACAGGGGAACCAAGAGACCCAGTACTTC. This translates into CASSQPQGNQETQYF.

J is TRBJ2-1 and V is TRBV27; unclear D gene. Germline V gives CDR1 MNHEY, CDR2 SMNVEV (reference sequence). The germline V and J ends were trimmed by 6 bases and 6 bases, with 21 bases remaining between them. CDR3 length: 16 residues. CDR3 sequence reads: CASSPGSEMQTNEQFF. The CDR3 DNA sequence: TGTGCCAGCAGCCCCGGTTCAGAAATGCAGACCAATGAGCAGTTCTTC.

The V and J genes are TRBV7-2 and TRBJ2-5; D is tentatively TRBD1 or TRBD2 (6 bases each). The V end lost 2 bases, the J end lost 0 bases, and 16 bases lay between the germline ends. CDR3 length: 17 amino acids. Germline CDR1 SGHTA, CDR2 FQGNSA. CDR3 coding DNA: TGTGCCAGCAGCTTATACGGGGGCCTAGCGTACCAAGAGACCCAGTACTTC. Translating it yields CASSLYGGLAYQETQYF.

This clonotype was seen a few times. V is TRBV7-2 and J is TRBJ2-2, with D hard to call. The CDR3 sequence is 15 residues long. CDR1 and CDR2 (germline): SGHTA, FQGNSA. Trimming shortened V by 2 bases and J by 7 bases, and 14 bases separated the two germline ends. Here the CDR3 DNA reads TGTGCCAGCAGCTTATCCAGGATCGGATTCGGGGAGCTGTTTTTT. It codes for CASSLSRIGFGELFF.

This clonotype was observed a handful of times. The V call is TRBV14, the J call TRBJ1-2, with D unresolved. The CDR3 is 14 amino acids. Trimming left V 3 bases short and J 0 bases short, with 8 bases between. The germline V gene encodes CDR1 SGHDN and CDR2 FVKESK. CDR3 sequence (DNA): TGTGCCAGCAGCCACTCCGGGCCTAACTATGGCTACACCTTC. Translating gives CASSHSGPNYGYTF.

CDR3 residues: CASSLLLGGAYNEQFF. The CDR3 nucleotides read TGTGCCAGCAGCCTGTTATTAGGGGGGGCCTACAATGAGCAGTTCTTC. The chain employs TRBV5-5 and TRBJ2-1, with a possible D match to TRBD2 (7 bases). Germline CDR1 is SGHKS and CDR2 is YYEKEE (reference sequence). V lost 4 bases and J lost 2, with 16 bases in between. CDR3 length: 16 amino acids.

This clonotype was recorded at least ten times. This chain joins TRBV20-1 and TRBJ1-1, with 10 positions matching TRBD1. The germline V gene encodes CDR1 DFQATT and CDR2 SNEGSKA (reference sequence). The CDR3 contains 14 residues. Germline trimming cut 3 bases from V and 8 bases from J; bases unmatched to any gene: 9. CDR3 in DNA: TGCAGTGCTAGGAGGGACAGGGGCCGAAGAGAAGCTTTCTTT. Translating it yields CSARRDRGRREAFF.

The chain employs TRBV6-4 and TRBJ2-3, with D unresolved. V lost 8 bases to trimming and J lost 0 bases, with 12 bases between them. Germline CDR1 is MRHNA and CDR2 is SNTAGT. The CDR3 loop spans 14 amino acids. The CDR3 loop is CASRAAPSTDTQYF. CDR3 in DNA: TGTGCCAGCCGGGCGGCCCCTAGCACAGATACGCAGTATTTT.

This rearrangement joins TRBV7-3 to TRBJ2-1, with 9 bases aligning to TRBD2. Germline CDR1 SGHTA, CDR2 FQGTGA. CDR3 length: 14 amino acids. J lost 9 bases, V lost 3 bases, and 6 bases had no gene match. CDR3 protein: CASSFGGGASEQFF. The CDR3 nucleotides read TGTGCCAGCAGCTTTGGCGGGGGGGCCAGTGAGCAGTTCTTC.

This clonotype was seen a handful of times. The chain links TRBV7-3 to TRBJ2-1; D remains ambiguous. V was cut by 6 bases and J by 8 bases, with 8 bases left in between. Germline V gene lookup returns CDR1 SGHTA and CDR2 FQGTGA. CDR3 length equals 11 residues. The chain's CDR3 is CASRNIHEQFF. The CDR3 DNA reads TGTGCCAGCAGGAACATTCATGAGCAGTTCTTC.

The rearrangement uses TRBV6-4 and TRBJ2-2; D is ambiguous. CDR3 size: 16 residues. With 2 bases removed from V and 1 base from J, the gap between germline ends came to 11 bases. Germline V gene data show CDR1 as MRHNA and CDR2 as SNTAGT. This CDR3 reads CASSDQPGQNTGELFF. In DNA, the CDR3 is TGTGCCAGCAGTGACCAGCCGGGCCAGAACACCGGGGAGCTGTTTTTT.

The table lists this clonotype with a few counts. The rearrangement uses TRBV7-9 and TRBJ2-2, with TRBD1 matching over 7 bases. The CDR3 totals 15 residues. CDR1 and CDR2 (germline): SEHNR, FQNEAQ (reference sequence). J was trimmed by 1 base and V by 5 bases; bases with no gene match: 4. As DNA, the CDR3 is TGTGCCAGCAGCAACGGACAGGAGAACACCGGGGAGCTGTTTTTT. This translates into CASSNGQENTGELFF.

CDR3 loop: CATSDLWDRLV. The CDR3 coding sequence is TGTGCCACCAGTGATTTGTGGGACAGGCTCGTC. The chain employs TRBV24-1 and TRBJ2-7, with 8 bases matching TRBD1. This CDR3 has 11 residues. Germline V gene lookup returns CDR1 KGHDR and CDR2 SFDVKD.

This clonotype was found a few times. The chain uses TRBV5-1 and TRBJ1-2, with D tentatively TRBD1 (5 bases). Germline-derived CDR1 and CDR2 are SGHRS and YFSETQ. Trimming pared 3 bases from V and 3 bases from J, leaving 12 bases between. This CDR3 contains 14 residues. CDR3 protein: CASSYTRVDYGYTF. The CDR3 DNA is TGCGCCAGCAGCTACACCAGGGTGGACTATGGCTACACCTTC. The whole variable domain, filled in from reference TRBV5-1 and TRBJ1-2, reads KAGVTQTPRYLIKTRGQQVTLSCSPISGHRSVSWYQQTPGQGLQFLFEYFSETQRNKGNFPGRFSGRQFSNSRSEMNVSTLELGDSALYLCASSYTRVDYGYTFGSGTRLTVV.

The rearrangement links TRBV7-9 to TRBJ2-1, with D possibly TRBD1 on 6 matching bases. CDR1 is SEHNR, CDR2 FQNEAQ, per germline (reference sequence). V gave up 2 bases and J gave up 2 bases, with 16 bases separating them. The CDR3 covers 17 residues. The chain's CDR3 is CASSLIGGTRPYNEQFF. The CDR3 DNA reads TGTGCCAGCAGCTTAATTGGTGGGACACGACCCTACAATGAGCAGTTCTTC.

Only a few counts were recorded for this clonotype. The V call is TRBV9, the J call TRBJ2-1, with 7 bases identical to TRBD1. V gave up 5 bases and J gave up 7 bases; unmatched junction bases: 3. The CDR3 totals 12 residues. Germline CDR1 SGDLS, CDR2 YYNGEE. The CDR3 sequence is CASRGTANEQFF. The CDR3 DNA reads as TGTGCCAGCAGGGGGACAGCGAATGAGCAGTTCTTC. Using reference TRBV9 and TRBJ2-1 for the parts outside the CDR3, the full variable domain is DSGVTQTPKHLITATGQRVTLRCSPRSGDLSVYWYQQSLDQGLQFLIQYYNGEERAKGNILERFSAQQFPDLHSELNLSSLELGDSALYFCASRGTANEQFFGPGTRLTVL.

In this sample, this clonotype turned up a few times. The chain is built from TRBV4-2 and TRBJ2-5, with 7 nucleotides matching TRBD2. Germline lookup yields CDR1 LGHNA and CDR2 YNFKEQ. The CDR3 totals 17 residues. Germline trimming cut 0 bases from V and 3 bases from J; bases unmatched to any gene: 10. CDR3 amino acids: CASSQDLIGTKEETQYF. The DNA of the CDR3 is TGTGCCAGCAGCCAAGATCTCATCGGGACTAAAGAAGAGACCCAGTACTTC.

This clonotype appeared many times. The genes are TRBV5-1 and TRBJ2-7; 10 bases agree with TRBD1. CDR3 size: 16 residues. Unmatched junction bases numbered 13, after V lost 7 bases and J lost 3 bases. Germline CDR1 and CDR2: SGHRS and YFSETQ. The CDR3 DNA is TGCGCCAGCGCTAGAGGATCGGGACAGGGGTTCTACGAGCAGTACTTC. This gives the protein CASARGSGQGFYEQYF.

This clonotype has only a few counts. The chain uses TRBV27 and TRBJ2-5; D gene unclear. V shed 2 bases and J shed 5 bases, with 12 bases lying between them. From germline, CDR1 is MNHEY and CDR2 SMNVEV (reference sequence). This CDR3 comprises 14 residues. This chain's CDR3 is CASSLTARRETQYF. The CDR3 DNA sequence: TGTGCCAGCAGTTTAACCGCCAGAAGGGAGACCCAGTACTTC.

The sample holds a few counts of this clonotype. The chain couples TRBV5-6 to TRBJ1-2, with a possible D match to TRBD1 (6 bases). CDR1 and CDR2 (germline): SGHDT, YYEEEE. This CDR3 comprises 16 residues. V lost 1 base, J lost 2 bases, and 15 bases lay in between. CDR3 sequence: CASSLFRTEVNYGYTF. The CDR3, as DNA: TGTGCCAGCAGCTTGTTCAGGACAGAAGTCAACTATGGCTACACCTTC.

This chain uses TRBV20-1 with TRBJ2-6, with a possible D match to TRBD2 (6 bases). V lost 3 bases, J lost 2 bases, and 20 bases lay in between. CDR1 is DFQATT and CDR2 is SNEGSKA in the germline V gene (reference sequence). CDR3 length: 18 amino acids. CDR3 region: CSASGWDSSHAGANVLTF. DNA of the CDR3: TGCAGTGCTAGCGGATGGGACTCTTCCCATGCTGGGGCCAACGTCCTGACTTTC.

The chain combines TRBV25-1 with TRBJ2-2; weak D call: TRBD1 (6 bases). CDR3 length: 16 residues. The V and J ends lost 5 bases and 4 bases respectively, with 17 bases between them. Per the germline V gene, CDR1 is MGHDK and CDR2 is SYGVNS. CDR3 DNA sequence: TGTGCCAGCAGTTCAGTGTCGGCAGGGGTCACCGGGGAGCTGTTTTTT. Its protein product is CASSSVSAGVTGELFF. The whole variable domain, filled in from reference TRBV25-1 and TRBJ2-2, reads EADIYQTPRYLVIGTGKKITLECSQTMGHDKMYWYQQDPGMELHLIHYSYGVNSTEKGDLSSESTVSRIRTEHFPLTLESARPSHTSQYLCASSSVSAGVTGELFFGEGSRLTVL.

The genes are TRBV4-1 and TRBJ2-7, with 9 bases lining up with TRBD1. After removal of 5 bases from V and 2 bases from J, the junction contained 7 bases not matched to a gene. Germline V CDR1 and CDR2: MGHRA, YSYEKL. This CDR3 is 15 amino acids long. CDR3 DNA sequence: TGCGCCAGCAGCTTAACGGGACAGGGAACCTACGAGCAGTACTTC. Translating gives CASSLTGQGTYEQYF.

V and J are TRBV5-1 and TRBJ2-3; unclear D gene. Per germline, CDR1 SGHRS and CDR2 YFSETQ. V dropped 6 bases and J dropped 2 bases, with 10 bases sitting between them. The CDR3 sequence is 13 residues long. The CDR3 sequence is CASKQHDTDTQYF. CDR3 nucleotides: TGCGCCAGCAAACAGCATGACACAGATACGCAGTATTTT.

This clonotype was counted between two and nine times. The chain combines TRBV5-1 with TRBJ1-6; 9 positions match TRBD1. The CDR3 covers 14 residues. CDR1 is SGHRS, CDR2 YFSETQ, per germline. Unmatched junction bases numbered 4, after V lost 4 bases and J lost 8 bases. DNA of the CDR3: TGCGCCAGCAGCACGGGACAGGGTTATTCACCCCTCCACTTT. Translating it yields CASSTGQGYSPLHF.

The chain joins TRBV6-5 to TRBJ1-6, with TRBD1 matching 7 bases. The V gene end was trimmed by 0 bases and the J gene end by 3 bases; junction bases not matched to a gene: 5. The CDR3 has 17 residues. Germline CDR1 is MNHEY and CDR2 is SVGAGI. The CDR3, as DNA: TGTGCCAGCAGTTACTCTCGGGCAGGGGGCTATAATTCACCCCTCCACTTT. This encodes CASSYSRAGGYNSPLHF.

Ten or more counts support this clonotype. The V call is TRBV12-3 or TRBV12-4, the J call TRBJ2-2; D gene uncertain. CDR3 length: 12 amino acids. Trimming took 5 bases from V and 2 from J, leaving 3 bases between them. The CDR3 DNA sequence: TGTGCCAGCAGTGCAAACACCGGGGAGCTGTTTTTT. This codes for CASSANTGELFF.

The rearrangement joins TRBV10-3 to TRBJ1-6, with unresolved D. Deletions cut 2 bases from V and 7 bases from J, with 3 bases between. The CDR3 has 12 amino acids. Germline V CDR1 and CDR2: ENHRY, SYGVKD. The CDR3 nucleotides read TGTGCCATCAGTGAGGAAAATTCACCCCTCCACTTT. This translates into CAISEENSPLHF.

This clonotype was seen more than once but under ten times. CDR3 nucleotides: TGTGCCAGCAGTTTAAAGTCAGCCGGGCCCTACGAGCAGTACTTC. Translated: CASSLKSAGPYEQYF. The chain joins TRBV12-3 or TRBV12-4 to TRBJ2-7; no definite D call. This CDR3 has 15 residues. V was trimmed by 2 bases and J by 2 bases, leaving 13 bases between them.